The 8 T cell receptor beta chains in this list originate from one sample, sequenced in a study of shared clonotypes between healthy human individuals. Naive CD8 cells, CD45RO-negative and positively selected for CCR7, excluded terminally differentiated effector memory CD45RA+ cells. The assay was immunoSEQ multiplex PCR, and TCRdb's table has in-frame clones only and misses some. The sample shows over 750,000 clones, about 97% of them seen only once. The sample taken for sequencing was naive CD8+ T cells sorted from blood. The receptors derive from a man aged 30-40 years in good health.

This chain joins TRBV11-2 and TRBJ2-7, with TRBD2 identical over 10 bases. The CDR3 spans 15 residues. Germline V gives CDR1 SGHAT, CDR2 FQNNGV. V shed 3 bases and J 0 bases; nucleotides not matched to a gene: 2. CDR3 amino acids: CASSFRTSGSYEQYF. For the CDR3, the DNA is TGTGCCAGCAGCTTCCGGACTAGCGGCTCCTACGAGCAGTACTTC. Full variable domain (rest looked up from reference TRBV11-2 and TRBJ2-7): EAGVAQSPRYKIIEKRQSVAFWCNPISGHATLYWYQQILGQGPKLLIQFQNNGVVDDSQLPKDRFSAERLKGVDSTLKIQPAKLEDSAVYLCASSFRTSGSYEQYFGPGTRLTVT.

Worth noting for this clone: The final CDR3 position lacks the conserved phenylalanine or tryptophan, pointing to a likely read error. The DNA is omitted, as the CDR3 cannot be located on it reliably, and the CDR3 follows TCRdb's listing. The V call is TRBV27, the J call TRBJ1-4; the table names TRBD1, a call not compared with the DNA. The CDR3 region is 11 residues in length, termini included. The germline V gene has CDR1 MNHEY and CDR2 SMNVEV (reference sequence). The CDR3 region is CASSLGQGALI.

The chain is built from TRBV7-9 and TRBJ2-1; the match to TRBD2 covers 8 bases. V lost 5 bases to trimming and J lost 0 bases; unmatched junction nucleotides: 12. CDR1 is SEHNR, CDR2 FQNEAQ, per germline (reference sequence). The CDR3 runs to 18 residues. CDR3 sequence: CASSGGLAGPGSYNEQFF. The CDR3 nucleotides are TGTGCCAGCAGCGGGGGGCTAGCGGGCCCGGGCTCCTACAATGAGCAGTTCTTC.

This sequence joins TRBV11-2 and TRBJ2-3; D gene unclear. The germline gives CDR1 SGHAT, CDR2 FQNNGV. Trimming took off 0 bases at V and 5 bases at J, with 12 bases between the two ends. The CDR3 contains 15 residues. CDR3 region: CASSLETYALDTQYF. CDR3 in DNA: TGTGCCAGCAGCTTAGAGACGTACGCTTTAGATACGCAGTATTTT.

The rearrangement links TRBV7-8 to TRBJ2-7, with 10 bases that match TRBD1. V lost 3 bases to trimming and J lost 1 base; unmatched junction nucleotides: 3. This CDR3 has 15 residues. Germline V gene lookup returns CDR1 SGHVS and CDR2 FQNEAQ. CDR3 coding DNA: TGTGCCAGCAGCTTGTGGACAGGGGGTTCCTACGAGCAGTACTTC. This gives the protein CASSLWTGGSYEQYF.

This chain links TRBV4-3 with TRBJ2-3; D is perhaps TRBD1 (7 bases). V was clipped by 2 bases and J by 0 bases, with 12 bases between them. Germline assignment: CDR1 LGHNA and CDR2 YSLEER. This CDR3 has 16 amino acids. The CDR3 loop reads CASSQQAGQSTDTQYF. The CDR3 bases are TGCGCCAGCAGCCAACAGGCGGGACAGAGCACAGATACGCAGTATTTT.

This chain connects TRBV19 to TRBJ2-1; TRBD2 is a possible D gene (6 bases). The V gene lost 3 bases and the J gene lost 8 bases, with 14 bases spanning the gap. Germline CDR1 LNHDA, CDR2 SQIVND (reference sequence). This CDR3 region has 14 residues. CDR3 in amino acids: CASSIGGWVDEQFF. The CDR3, as DNA: TGTGCCAGTAGTATTGGAGGGTGGGTTGATGAGCAGTTCTTC.

The chain uses TRBV6-1 and TRBJ2-7; D may match TRBD1 or TRBD2 (5 bases each). Germline assignment: CDR1 MNHNS and CDR2 SASEGT. There are 14 residues in the CDR3. V lost 4 bases, J lost 0 bases, and 10 bases lay in between. This CDR3 reads CASSVWGSSYEQYF. DNA for the CDR3: TGTGCCAGCAGTGTCTGGGGGAGCTCCTACGAGCAGTACTTC.